This T cell receptor beta chain appears in the sequencing data of a study of shared clonotypes between healthy human individuals. The CDR3 extends over 15 amino acids. The germline CDR1 and CDR2 sequences are PRHDT and FYEKMQ (reference sequence). Trimming took off 5 bases at V and 2 bases at J, with 14 bases between the two ends. Comment on this clone: The target antigen is unknown.

Sequenced by immunoSEQ multiplex PCR; TCRdb stores in-frame clones only, minus some. The sample carries about a million clones, 65% to 80% recorded once. Findings and caveats of the study: Clonotype sharing across donors was expected to vary with sequencing depth.

What was sequenced was memory CD4+ T cells sorted from blood. Subset meaning: CD45RA-negative fraction. The genes are TRBV13 and TRBJ2-3, with D perhaps being TRBD1 or TRBD2 (6 bases each). The TCR was taken from a man younger than 30 in good health. CDR3: CASSKRRDNTDTQYF. The CDR3, as DNA: TGTGCCAGCAGCAAGAGGCGGGACAACACAGATACGCAGTATTTT. Complete variable domain (other parts from reference TRBV13 and TRBJ2-3): AAGVIQSPRHLIKEKRETATLKCYPIPRHDTVYWYQQGPGQDPQFLISFYEKMQSDKGSIPDRFSAQQFSDYHSELNMSSLELGDSALYFCASSKRRDNTDTQYFGPGTRLTVL.